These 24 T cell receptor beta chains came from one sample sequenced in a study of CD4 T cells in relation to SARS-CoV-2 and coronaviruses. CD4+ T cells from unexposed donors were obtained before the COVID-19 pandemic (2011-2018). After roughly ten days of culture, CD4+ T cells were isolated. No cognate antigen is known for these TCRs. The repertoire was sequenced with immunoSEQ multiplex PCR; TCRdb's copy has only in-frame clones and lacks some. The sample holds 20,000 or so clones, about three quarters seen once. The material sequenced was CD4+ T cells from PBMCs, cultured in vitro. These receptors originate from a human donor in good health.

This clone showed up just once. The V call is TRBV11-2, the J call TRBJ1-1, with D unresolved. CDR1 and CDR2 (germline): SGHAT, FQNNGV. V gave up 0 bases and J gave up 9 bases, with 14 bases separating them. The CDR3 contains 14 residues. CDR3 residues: CASSLDLGWVQAFF. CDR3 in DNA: TGTGCCAGCAGCTTAGACCTGGGGTGGGTACAAGCTTTCTTT.

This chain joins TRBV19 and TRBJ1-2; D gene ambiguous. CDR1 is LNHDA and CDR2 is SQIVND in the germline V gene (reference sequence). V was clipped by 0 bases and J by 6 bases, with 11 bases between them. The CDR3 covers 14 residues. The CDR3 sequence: CASSIDSPWDGYTF. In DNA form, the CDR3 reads TGTGCCAGTAGTATAGACAGTCCCTGGGATGGCTACACCTTC.

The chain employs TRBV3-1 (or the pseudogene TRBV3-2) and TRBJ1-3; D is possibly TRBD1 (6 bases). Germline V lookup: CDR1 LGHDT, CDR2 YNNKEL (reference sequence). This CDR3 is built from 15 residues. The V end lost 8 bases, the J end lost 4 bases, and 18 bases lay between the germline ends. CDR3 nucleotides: TGTGCCAGCTTTGGCCGGCAGGGGCAAGGAAACACCATATATTTT. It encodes CASFGRQGQGNTIYF.

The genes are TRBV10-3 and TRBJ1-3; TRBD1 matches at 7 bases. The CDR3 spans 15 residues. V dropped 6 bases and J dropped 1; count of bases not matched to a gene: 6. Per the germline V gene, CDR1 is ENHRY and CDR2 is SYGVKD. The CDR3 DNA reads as TGTGCCATCAGATTTGAACAGGGGTCTGGAAACACCATATATTTT. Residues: CAIRFEQGSGNTIYF.

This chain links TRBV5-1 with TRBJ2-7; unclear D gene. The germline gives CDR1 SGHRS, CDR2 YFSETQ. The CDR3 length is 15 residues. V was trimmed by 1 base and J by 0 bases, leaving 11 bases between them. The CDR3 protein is CASSLTGKSSYEQYF. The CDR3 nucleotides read TGCGCCAGCAGCTTGACCGGAAAAAGCTCCTACGAGCAGTACTTC.

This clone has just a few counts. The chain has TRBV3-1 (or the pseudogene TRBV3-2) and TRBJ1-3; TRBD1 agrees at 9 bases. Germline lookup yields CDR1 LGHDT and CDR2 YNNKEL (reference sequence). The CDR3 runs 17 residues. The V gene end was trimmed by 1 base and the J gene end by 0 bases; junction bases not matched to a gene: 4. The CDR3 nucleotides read TGTGCCAGCAGCCAAGGGACAGGGGCTGTCTCTGGAAACACCATATATTTT. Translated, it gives CASSQGTGAVSGNTIYF.

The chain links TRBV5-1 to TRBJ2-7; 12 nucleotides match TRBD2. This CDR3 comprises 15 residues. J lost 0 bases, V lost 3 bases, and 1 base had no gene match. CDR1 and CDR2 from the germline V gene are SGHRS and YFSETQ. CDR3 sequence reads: CASSSLAGGSYEQYF. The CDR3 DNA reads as TGCGCCAGCAGCTCACTAGCGGGAGGCTCCTACGAGCAGTACTTC.

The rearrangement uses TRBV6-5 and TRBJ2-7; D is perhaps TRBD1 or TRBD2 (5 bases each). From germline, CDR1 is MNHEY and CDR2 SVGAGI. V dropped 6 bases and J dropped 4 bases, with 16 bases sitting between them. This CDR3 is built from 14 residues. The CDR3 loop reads CASRTVEGLYEQYF. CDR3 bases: TGTGCCAGCAGAACAGTAGAGGGGTTGTACGAGCAGTACTTC.

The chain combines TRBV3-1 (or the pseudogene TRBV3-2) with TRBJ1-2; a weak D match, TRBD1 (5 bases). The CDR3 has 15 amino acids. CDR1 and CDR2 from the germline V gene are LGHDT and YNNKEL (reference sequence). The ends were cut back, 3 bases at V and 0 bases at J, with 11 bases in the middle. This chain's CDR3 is CASSHRVLANYGYTF. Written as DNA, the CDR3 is TGTGCCAGCAGCCACAGGGTTTTGGCTAACTATGGCTACACCTTC.

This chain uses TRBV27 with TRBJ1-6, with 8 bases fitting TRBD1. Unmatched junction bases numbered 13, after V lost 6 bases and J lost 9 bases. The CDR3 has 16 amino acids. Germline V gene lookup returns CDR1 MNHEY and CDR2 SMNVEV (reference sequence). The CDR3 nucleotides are TGTGCCAGCAGGACAGGGACAGGAGGAGCTCGTTCACCCCTCCACTTT. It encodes CASRTGTGGARSPLHF.

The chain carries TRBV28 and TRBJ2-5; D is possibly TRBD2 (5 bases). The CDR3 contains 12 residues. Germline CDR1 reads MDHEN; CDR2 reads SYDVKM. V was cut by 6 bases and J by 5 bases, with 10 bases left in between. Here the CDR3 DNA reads TGTGCCAGCAGCGTCGGGGTGGAGACCCAGTACTTC. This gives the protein CASSVGVETQYF.

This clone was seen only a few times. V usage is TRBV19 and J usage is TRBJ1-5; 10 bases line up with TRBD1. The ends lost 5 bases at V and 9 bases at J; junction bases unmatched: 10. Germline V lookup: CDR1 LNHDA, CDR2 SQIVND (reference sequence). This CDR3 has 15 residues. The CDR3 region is CASSETGGFFGPQHF. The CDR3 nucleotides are TGTGCCAGTAGTGAGACAGGGGGCTTCTTTGGGCCCCAGCATTTT. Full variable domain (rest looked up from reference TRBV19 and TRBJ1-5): DGGITQSPKYLFRKEGQNVTLSCEQNLNHDAMYWYRQDPGQGLRLIYYSQIVNDFQKGDIAEGYSVSREKKESFPLTVTSAQKNPTAFYLCASSETGGFFGPQHFGDGTRLSIL.

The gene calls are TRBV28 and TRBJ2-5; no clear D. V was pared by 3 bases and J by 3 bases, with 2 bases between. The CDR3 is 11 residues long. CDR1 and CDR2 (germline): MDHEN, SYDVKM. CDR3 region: CASSFEETQYF. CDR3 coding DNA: TGTGCCAGCAGTTTTGAAGAGACCCAGTACTTC. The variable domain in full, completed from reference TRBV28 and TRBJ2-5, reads DVKVTQSSRYLVKRTGEKVFLECVQDMDHENMFWYRQDPGLGLRLIYFSYDVKMKEKGDIPEGYSVSREKKERFSLILESASTNQTSMYLCASSFEETQYFGPGTRLLVL.

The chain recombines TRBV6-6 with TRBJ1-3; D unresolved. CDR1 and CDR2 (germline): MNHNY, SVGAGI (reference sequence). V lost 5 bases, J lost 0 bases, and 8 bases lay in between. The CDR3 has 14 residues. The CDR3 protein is CASSDPSSGNTIYF. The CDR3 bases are TGTGCCAGCAGTGACCCGAGCTCTGGAAACACCATATATTTT.

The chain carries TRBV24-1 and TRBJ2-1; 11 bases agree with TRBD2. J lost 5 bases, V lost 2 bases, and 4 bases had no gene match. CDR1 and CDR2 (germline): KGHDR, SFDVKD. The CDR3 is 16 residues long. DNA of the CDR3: TGTGCCACCAGTGATTCCCCGGGACTAGCGGACAATGAGCAGTTCTTC. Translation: CATSDSPGLADNEQFF.

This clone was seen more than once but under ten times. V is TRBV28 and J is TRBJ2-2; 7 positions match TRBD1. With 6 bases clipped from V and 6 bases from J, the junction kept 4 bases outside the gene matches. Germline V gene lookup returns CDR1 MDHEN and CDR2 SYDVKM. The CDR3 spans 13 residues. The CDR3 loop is CASRPQGAGELFF. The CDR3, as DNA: TGTGCCAGCAGACCGCAGGGGGCCGGGGAGCTGTTTTTT.

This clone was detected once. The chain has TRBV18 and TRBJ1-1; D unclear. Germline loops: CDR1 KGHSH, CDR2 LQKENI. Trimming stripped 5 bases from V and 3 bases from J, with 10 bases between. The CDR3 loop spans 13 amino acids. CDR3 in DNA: TGTGCCAGCTCATCTTCCGAGGACACTGAAGCTTTCTTT. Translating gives CASSSSEDTEAFF.

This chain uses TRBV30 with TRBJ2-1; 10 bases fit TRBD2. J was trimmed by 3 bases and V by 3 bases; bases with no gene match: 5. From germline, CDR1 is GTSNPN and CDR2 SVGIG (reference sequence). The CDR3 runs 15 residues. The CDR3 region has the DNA TGTGCCTGGAGCTCTACTAGCGGGGTCTACAATGAGCAGTTCTTC. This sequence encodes CAWSSTSGVYNEQFF.

This CDR3 reads CAISGGANEKLFF. The CDR3 bases are TGTGCCATCAGTGGGGGTGCTAATGAAAAACTGTTTTTT. The genes are TRBV10-3 and TRBJ1-4; D is ambiguous. This CDR3 has 13 amino acids. The V gene's germline CDR1 is ENHRY and CDR2 SYGVKD. Trimming left V 4 bases short and J 3 bases short, with 6 bases between.

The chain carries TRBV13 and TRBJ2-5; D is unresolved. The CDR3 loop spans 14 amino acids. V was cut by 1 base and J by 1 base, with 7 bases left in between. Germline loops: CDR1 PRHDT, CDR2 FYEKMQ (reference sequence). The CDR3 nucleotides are TGTGCCAGCAGCTTAGAACAAAGCCAAGAGACCCAGTACTTC. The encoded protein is CASSLEQSQETQYF.

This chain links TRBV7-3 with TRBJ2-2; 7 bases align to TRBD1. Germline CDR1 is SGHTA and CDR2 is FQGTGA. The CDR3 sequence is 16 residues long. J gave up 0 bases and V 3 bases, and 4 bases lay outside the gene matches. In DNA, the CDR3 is TGTGCCAGCAGCTTCGGACAGGCTGCGAACACCGGGGAGCTGTTTTTT. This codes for CASSFGQAANTGELFF.

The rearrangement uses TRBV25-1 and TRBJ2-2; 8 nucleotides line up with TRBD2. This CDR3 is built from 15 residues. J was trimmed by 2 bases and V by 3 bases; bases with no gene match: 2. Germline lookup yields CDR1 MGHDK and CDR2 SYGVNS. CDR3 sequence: CASSETSVNTGELFF. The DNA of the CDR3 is TGTGCCAGCAGTGAGACTAGCGTAAACACCGGGGAGCTGTTTTTT.

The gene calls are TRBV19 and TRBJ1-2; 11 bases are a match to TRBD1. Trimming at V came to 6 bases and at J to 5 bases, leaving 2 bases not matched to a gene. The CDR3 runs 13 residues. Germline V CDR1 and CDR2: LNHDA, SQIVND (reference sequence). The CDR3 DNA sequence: TGTGCCAGTAGCCGGGACAGGGGGTATGGCTACACCTTC. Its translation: CASSRDRGYGYTF.

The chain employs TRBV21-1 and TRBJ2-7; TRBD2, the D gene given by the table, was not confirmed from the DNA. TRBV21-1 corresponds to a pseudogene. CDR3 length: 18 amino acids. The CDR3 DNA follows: TGTGCCAGCAGCAAAGCGCTAGCGGGAGGGCATAACTCCTACGAGCAGTACTTC. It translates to CASSKALAGGHNSYEQYF.